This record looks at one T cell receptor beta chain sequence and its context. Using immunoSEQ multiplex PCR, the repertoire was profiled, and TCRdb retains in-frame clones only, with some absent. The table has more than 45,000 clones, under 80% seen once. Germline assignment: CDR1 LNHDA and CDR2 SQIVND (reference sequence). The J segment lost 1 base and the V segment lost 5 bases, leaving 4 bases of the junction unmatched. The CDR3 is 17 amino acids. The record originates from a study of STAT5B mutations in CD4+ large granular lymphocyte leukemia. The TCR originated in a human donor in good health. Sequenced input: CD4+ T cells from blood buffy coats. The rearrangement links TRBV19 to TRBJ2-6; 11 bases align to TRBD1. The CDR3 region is CASSGDRGSSGANVLTF. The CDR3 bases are TGTGCCAGTAGTGGGGACAGGGGGAGTTCTGGGGCCAACGTCCTGACTTTC. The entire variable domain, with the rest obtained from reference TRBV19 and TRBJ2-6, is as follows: DGGITQSPKYLFRKEGQNVTLSCEQNLNHDAMYWYRQDPGQGLRLIYYSQIVNDFQKGDIAEGYSVSREKKESFPLTVTSAQKNPTAFYLCASSGDRGSSGANVLTFGAGSRLTVL.